The source of this T cell receptor beta chain is a study of cytomegalovirus exposure and HLA in healthy donors. Notes on the study in general: Whilst most TCR sequences proved rare, a subset of public TCRs occurred across many donors. In a later analysis, TCR beta V- and J-gene trimming was associated with a missense DCLRE1C variant.

In the case of this clone: The antigen is undetermined.

In the PCR, 60 Vbeta and 13 Jbeta primers were used. The data were produced by immunoSEQ multiplex PCR, yet TCRdb's version contains in-frame clones alone and is incomplete. The repertoire includes about 130,000 clones, 75% of them detected once, and around 7% sits in the top ten. This CDR3 contains 15 residues. Trimming took off 0 bases at V and 2 bases at J, with 11 bases between the two ends. Germline V gene data show CDR1 as SGHRS and CDR2 as YFSETQ. V gene TRBV5-1 combines with J gene TRBJ1-1; the D gene is possibly TRBD1 (6 bases). The specimen was PBMCs. The TCR comes from a man aged 30-40 years in good health and CMV-seronegative. CDR3 protein: CASSLDGTLNTEAFF. The CDR3 coding sequence is TGCGCCAGCAGCTTGGACGGGACACTAAACACTGAAGCTTTCTTT.